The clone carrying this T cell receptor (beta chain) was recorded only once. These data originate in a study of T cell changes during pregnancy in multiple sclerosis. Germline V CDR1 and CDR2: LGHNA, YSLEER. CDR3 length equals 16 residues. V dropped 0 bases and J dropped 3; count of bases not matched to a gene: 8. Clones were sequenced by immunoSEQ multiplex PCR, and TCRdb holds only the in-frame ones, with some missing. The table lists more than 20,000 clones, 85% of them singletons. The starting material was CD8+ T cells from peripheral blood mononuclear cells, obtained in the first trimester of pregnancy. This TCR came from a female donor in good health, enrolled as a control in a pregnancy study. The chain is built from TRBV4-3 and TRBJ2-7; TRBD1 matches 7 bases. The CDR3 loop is CASSQDRDSYFYEQYF. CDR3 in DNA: TGCGCCAGCAGCCAAGATCGGGACAGCTACTTCTACGAGCAGTACTTC.